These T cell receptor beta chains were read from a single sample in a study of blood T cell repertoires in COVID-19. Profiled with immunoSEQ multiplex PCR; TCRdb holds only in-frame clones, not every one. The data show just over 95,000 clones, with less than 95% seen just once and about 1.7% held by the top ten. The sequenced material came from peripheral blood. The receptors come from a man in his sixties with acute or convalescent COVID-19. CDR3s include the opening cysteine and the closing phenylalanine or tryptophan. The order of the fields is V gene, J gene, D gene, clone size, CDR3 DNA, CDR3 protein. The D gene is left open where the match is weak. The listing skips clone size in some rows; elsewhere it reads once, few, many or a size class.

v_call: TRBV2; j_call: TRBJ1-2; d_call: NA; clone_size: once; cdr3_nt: TGTGCCACCTACGGGCAGGCGACTACCTATGGCTACACCTTC; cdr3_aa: CATYGQATTYGYTF
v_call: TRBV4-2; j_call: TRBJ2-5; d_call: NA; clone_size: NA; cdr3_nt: TGTGCCAGCACTCAGATTTCGGGGCAGGGGATATCGGAGACCCAGTACTTC; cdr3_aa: CASTQISGQGISETQYF
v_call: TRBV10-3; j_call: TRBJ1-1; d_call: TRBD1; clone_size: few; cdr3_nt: TGTGCCATCAGTGAGGGAACAGGGGAATGGACTGAAGCTTTCTTT; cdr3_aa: CAISEGTGEWTEAFF
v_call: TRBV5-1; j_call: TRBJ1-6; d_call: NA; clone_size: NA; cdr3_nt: TGCGCCAGCAGCTTGGACTCGGGTGGCATCGTTTATTCACCCCTCCACTTT; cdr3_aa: CASSLDSGGIVYSPLHF
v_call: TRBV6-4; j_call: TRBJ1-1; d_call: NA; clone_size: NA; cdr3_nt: TGTGCCAGCAGTGACGGGGCCAACACTGAAGCTTTCTTT; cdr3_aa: CASSDGANTEAFF
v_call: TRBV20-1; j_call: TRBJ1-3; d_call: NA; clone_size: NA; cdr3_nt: TGCAGTGCCAGACTCGGGGACACCATATATTTT; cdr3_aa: CSARLGDTIYF
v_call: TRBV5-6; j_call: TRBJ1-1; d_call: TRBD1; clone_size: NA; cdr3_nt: TGTGCCAGCAGCTGGGACAGGGTGAACACTGAAGCTTTCTTT; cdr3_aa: CASSWDRVNTEAFF
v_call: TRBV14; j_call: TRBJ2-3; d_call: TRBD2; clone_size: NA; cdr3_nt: TGTGCCAGCAGACCGAGCGGGGATAGCACAGATACGCAGTATTTT; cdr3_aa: CASRPSGDSTDTQYF
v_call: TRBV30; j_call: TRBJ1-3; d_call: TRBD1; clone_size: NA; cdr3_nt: TGTGCCTGGAGTGTACATTTGACAGGGACGTTCTCTGGAAACACCATATATTTT; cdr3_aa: CAWSVHLTGTFSGNTIYF
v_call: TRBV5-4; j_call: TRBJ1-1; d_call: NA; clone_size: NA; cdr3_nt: TGTGCCAGCAGCTTTAACAGGGAGGGCACTGAAGCTTTCTTT; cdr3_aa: CASSFNREGTEAFF
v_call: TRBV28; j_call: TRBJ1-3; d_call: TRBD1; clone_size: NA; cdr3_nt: TGTGCCAGCAGTTCGCTGGGACAGGTAGGAAACACCATATATTTT; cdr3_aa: CASSSLGQVGNTIYF
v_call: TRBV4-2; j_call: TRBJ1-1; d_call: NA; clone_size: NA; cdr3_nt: TGTGCCAGCAGCCAAGATTCGGCAGGGGCTAGGTGGGCTTTCTTT; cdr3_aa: CASSQDSAGARWAFF
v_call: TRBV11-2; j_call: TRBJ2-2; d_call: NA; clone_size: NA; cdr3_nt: TGTGCCAGCAGCTTTGGACTCTCGAACACCGGGGAGCTGTTTTTT; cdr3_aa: CASSFGLSNTGELFF
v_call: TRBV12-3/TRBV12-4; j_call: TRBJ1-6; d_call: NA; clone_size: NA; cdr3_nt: TGTGCCAGCAGTTTAGAGGGGCATTCACCCCTCCACTTT; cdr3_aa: CASSLEGHSPLHF
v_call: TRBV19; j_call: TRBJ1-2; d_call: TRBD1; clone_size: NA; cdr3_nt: TGTGCCAGTAGTAGGGACAGGGGGCCGAACTACTATGGCTACACCTTC; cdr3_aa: CASSRDRGPNYYGYTF
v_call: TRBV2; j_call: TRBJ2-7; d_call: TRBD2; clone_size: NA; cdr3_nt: TGTGCCAGCAGCTTTAGGAAGACTAGCGAAGGCGAGCAGTACTTC; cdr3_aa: CASSFRKTSEGEQYF